The 30 T cell receptor beta chains below all came from one sample that was sequenced in a study of T cell repertoires in cytomegalovirus infection. In TCRdb, the reads were re-called with MiXCR into one record per CDR3 protein. Among about 490,000 distinct CDR3 sequences listed, around 27% were seen once. The sequenced sample consisted of PBMCs. The receptor set was obtained from a human donor in good health (CMV status not recorded). Some clones in this sample may be carry-over from other donors' samples.

This clonotype was detected a few times. The chain links TRBV4-1 to TRBJ2-3; tentatively, D is TRBD1 (6 bases). The CDR3 has 15 amino acids. Germline V CDR1 and CDR2: MGHRA, YSYEKL. V dropped 3 bases and J dropped 8 bases, with 18 bases sitting between them. CDR3 sequence: CASSHQGSPSVTQYF. CDR3 DNA sequence: TGCGCCAGCAGCCACCAGGGGAGCCCAAGTGTTACGCAGTATTTT.

The rearrangement uses TRBV6-2 or TRBV6-3 and TRBJ1-3, with D possibly TRBD1 on 6 matching bases. CDR1 is MNHEY and CDR2 is SVGEGT in the germline V gene. The CDR3 runs 15 residues. Between the trimmed V and J ends, which lost 4 bases and 0 bases, there was a span of 10 bases. The CDR3 DNA is TGTGCCAGCAGTTCCGACAGGCCCTCTGGAAACACCATATATTTT. As protein: CASSSDRPSGNTIYF.

There are a few counts of this clonotype. This chain uses TRBV7-2 with TRBJ2-2; 9 bases align to TRBD2. Germline trimming cut 4 bases from V and 5 bases from J; bases unmatched to any gene: 8. The CDR3 is 16 amino acids. Germline V gene lookup returns CDR1 SGHTA and CDR2 FQGNSA. The CDR3 nucleotides read TGTGCCAGCAGCTCCCCGGGACTAGCCTTTACCGGGGAGCTGTTTTTT. Its protein product is CASSSPGLAFTGELFF.

The rearrangement uses TRBV10-2 and TRBJ1-1; unclear D gene. Trimming stripped 3 bases from V and 7 bases from J, with 9 bases between. CDR3 length: 12 residues. Per germline, CDR1 WSHSY and CDR2 SAAADI. The CDR3 is CASSDWAREAFF. CDR3 in DNA: TGCGCCAGCAGTGATTGGGCCCGTGAAGCTTTCTTT.

This clonotype occurred a few times. The chain has TRBV7-2 and TRBJ2-1; 7 bases match TRBD2. In germline, CDR1 is SGHTA, CDR2 FQGNSA. The CDR3 is 15 residues long. The junction had 7 bases not matched to a gene; V was cut back by 3 bases and J by 5 bases. CDR3 sequence: CASSLLGAGDNEQFF. Written as DNA, the CDR3 is TGTGCCAGCAGCTTGCTAGGGGCGGGGGACAATGAGCAGTTCTTC.

This chain links TRBV19 with TRBJ2-1; unclear D gene. The CDR3 loop spans 16 amino acids. The V end lost 5 bases, the J end lost 14 bases, and 28 bases lay between the germline ends. The germline gives CDR1 LNHDA, CDR2 SQIVND (reference sequence). The CDR3 DNA reads TGTGCCAGTAGTCCCCGTGGGTCCTTCGGGTCAATCACGAAGTTCTTC. It translates to CASSPRGSFGSITKFF.

The CDR3 here is CASTENQETQYF. The CDR3 DNA reads TGTGCCTCCACGGAGAACCAAGAGACCCAGTACTTC. The chain employs TRBV6-5 and TRBJ2-5, with D unclear. Between the trimmed V and J ends, which lost 11 bases and 0 bases, there was a span of 10 bases. The CDR3 covers 12 residues. Germline V gives CDR1 MNHEY, CDR2 SVGAGI.

This clonotype was observed at least ten times. One end of the junction is discordant with germline, which a read error may explain. The chain joins TRBV7-7 to TRBJ2-5; 8 nucleotides line up with TRBD2. The CDR3 is made up of 16 amino acids. CDR1 and CDR2 from the germline V gene are SSHAT and FNYEAQ (reference sequence). The CDR3 loop reads CASSLRAGVHQETQYF. In nucleotides, the CDR3 is TGTGCTAGCAGCTTACGAGCGGGAGTCCACCAAGAGACCCAGTACTTC.

This clonotype was seen only a few times. This chain joins TRBV30 and TRBJ2-7; 10 nucleotides agree with TRBD2. V shed 2 bases, J shed 3 bases, and the junction held 10 bases outside the gene matches. This CDR3 has 16 amino acids. Germline V gives CDR1 GTSNPN, CDR2 SVGIG (reference sequence). The CDR3 is CAWSRGLAELNYEQYV. In DNA, the CDR3 is TGTGCCTGGAGTAGAGGACTAGCGGAATTAAACTACGAGCAGTACGTC.

This clonotype came up a few times. The rearrangement uses TRBV6-5 and TRBJ1-4; TRBD1 agrees at 9 bases. The V gene end was trimmed by 4 bases and the J gene end by 14 bases; junction bases not matched to a gene: 5. Looked up from germline, CDR1 is MNHEY and CDR2 is SVGAGI. The CDR3 totals 12 residues. The DNA for the CDR3 is TGTGCCAGCAGTTCCCGGGACAGGGTCCTGTTTTTT. Encoded protein: CASSSRDRVLFF.

This clonotype was seen many times. The chain carries TRBV7-3 and TRBJ2-2, with D perhaps TRBD1 or TRBD2 (6 bases each). CDR3 size: 16 residues. Trimming shortened V by 0 bases and J by 6 bases, and 14 bases separated the two germline ends. In germline, CDR1 is SGHTA, CDR2 FQGTGA. The CDR3 region has the DNA TGTGCCAGCAGCTTAACGCTGGCAGGGGAGGCCGGGGAGCTGTTTTTT. Its protein is CASSLTLAGEAGELFF.

This clonotype was observed many times. The rearrangement joins TRBV12-3 or TRBV12-4 to TRBJ1-2; possible D gene TRBD1, 6 bases. This CDR3 comprises 14 residues. Trimming took 6 bases from V and 4 from J, leaving 15 bases between them. The CDR3: CASRSTGLFYGYTF. For the CDR3, the DNA is TGTGCCAGCAGATCCACAGGGCTTTTCTATGGCTACACCTTC.

This clonotype was counted at least ten times. The chain employs TRBV7-9 and TRBJ1-4, with 9 bases lining up with TRBD1. Looked up from germline, CDR1 is SEHNR and CDR2 is FQNEAQ (reference sequence). Trimming cost V 5 bases and J 6 bases; bases outside gene matches: 4. The CDR3 covers 14 residues. CDR3 region: CASSIRDRDEKLFF. The CDR3 nucleotides are TGTGCCAGCAGCATACGGGACAGGGATGAAAAACTGTTTTTT.

This clonotype has more than one count but fewer than ten. V and J are TRBV12-3 or TRBV12-4 and TRBJ2-7; D might be TRBD2 (6 bases). The CDR3 is 15 amino acids. V gave up 2 bases and J gave up 0 bases, with 11 bases separating them. CDR3 protein: CASSLRSGASYEQYF. In DNA, the CDR3 is TGTGCCAGCAGTTTACGGTCGGGAGCCTCCTACGAGCAGTACTTC.

V gene TRBV23-1 combines with J gene TRBJ2-5; 8 nucleotides agree with TRBD1. TRBV23-1 belongs to the ORF category, with a function that is uncertain. Trimming took 3 bases from V and 3 from J; bases not matched to a gene: 12. This CDR3 contains 17 residues. This chain's CDR3 is CASSHSGQGQGKETQYF. The CDR3 nucleotides are TGCGCCAGCAGTCACTCTGGACAGGGTCAAGGGAAAGAGACCCAGTACTTC.

In this sample, this clonotype turned up a few times. V usage is TRBV27 and J usage is TRBJ2-1, with 10 bases that match TRBD2. V gave up 5 bases and J gave up 7 bases; unmatched junction bases: 11. The CDR3 runs 16 residues. Looked up from germline, CDR1 is MNHEY and CDR2 is SMNVEV (reference sequence). The DNA for the CDR3 is TGTGCCAGCAGTCCCCAGCGAGCGGGAGGGACTAATGAGCAGTTCTTC. Translation: CASSPQRAGGTNEQFF.

This rearrangement joins TRBV5-1 to TRBJ2-5; possibly TRBD2 for D (6 bases). The CDR3 consists of 14 residues. Germline-derived CDR1 and CDR2 are SGHRS and YFSETQ. Trimming pared 2 bases from V and 5 bases from J, leaving 13 bases between. CDR3: CASSLIQSGETQYF. The CDR3 DNA sequence: TGCGCCAGCAGCTTAATCCAGAGCGGGGAGACCCAGTACTTC.

This clonotype was observed a few times. V is TRBV24-1 and J is TRBJ2-3; tentative D call: TRBD2 (6 bases). The V end was cut by 3 bases, the J end by 5 bases, with 11 bases between. The CDR3 is 14 amino acids. CDR1 is KGHDR and CDR2 is SFDVKD in the germline V gene. The CDR3 sequence is CATSDVRLGDTQYF. As DNA, the CDR3 is TGTGCCACCAGTGATGTTCGACTAGGAGATACGCAGTATTTT.

Concerning this clonotype: At one end, the junction sequence differs from germline, possibly due to a read error. V usage is TRBV10-3 and J usage is TRBJ1-1; D is possibly TRBD1 (5 bases). Germline V gene data show CDR1 as ENHRY and CDR2 as SYGVKD. There are 14 residues in the CDR3. CDR3 residues: CTISDHTGGAEAFF. The DNA of the CDR3 is TGTACCATCAGTGACCACACGGGGGGGGCTGAAGCTTTCTTT.

The rearrangement joins TRBV12-3 or TRBV12-4 to TRBJ2-1, with 7 positions matching TRBD1. The CDR3 runs 14 residues. Trimming removed 8 bases from V and 0 bases from J; junction bases left unmatched: 4. The CDR3 nucleotides are TGTGCCAGCGACAGGGAGAGCTCCTACAATGAGCAGTTCTTC. The encoded protein is CASDRESSYNEQFF.

This clonotype was detected a few times. The chain couples TRBV19 to TRBJ2-5; the D gene could be TRBD1 or TRBD2 (5 bases each). V lost 3 bases and J lost 5, with 13 bases in between. CDR1 is LNHDA, CDR2 SQIVND, per germline (reference sequence). This CDR3 has 14 amino acids. The CDR3 reads CASSMARGFETQYF. Written as DNA, the CDR3 is TGTGCCAGTAGTATGGCGAGGGGCTTCGAGACCCAGTACTTC.

In this sample, this clonotype turned up a few times. This chain connects TRBV7-9 to TRBJ1-2, with D hard to call. V shed 7 bases and J shed 7 bases, with 13 bases lying between them. The CDR3 consists of 12 residues. From germline, CDR1 is SEHNR and CDR2 FQNEAQ (reference sequence). CDR3 bases: TGTGCCAGCAAACCCGGCGAGCCTGGCTACACCTTC. Its protein is CASKPGEPGYTF.

This clonotype was recorded at least ten times. The CDR3 loop reads CASSLVLGFNEKLFF. The DNA of the CDR3 is TGTGCCAGCAGCCTCGTTCTGGGCTTTAATGAAAAACTGTTTTTT. The rearrangement uses TRBV7-2 and TRBJ1-4, with unresolved D. Germline V gene data show CDR1 as SGHTA and CDR2 as FQGNSA. The CDR3 is made up of 15 amino acids. Trimming pared 5 bases from V and 4 bases from J, leaving 14 bases between.

This clonotype was counted many times. The J gene is TRBJ2-5, the V gene TRBV7-9; 9 bases line up with TRBD2. Germline V gene lookup returns CDR1 SEHNR and CDR2 FQNEAQ (reference sequence). The junction had 2 bases not matched to a gene; V was cut back by 0 bases and J by 3 bases. This CDR3 region has 15 residues. CDR3: CASSLAPSGKETQYF. CDR3 nucleotides: TGTGCCAGCAGCTTAGCCCCTAGCGGGAAAGAGACCCAGTACTTC.

The CDR3 nucleotides are TGTGCCAGCAGCCGACGGCCGGGACTGAGTTATAATTCACCCCTCCACTTT. It is translated as CASSRRPGLSYNSPLHF. The chain employs TRBV7-2 and TRBJ1-6; D is perhaps TRBD1 (5 bases). CDR1 SGHTA and CDR2 FQGNSA come from the germline V gene. The CDR3 is 17 amino acids. Trimming left V 5 bases short and J 4 bases short, with 18 bases between.

This clonotype turned up a few times. The CDR3 bases are TGCGCCAGCAGCGAGTCTCAGGACGGCGAGCAGTTCTTC. Translated: CASSESQDGEQFF. The V call is TRBV4-1, the J call TRBJ2-1; D uncertain. From germline, CDR1 is MGHRA and CDR2 YSYEKL. The CDR3 contains 13 residues. The V gene lost 5 bases and the J gene lost 10 bases, with 15 bases spanning the gap.

The table lists this clonotype with many counts. The chain employs TRBV7-2 and TRBJ1-1; D gene ambiguous. This CDR3 has 13 residues. Trimming shortened V by 5 bases and J by 2 bases, and 9 bases separated the two germline ends. Germline CDR1 is SGHTA and CDR2 is FQGNSA. The CDR3 region is CASSTKRNTEAFF. In DNA form, the CDR3 reads TGTGCCAGCAGCACGAAGAGAAACACTGAAGCTTTCTTT.

This clonotype was seen a handful of times. The rearrangement links TRBV12-3 or TRBV12-4 to TRBJ1-2, with TRBD1 identical over 9 bases. The J segment lost 3 bases and the V segment lost 8 bases, leaving 13 bases of the junction unmatched. The CDR3 covers 16 residues. The CDR3: CASATGGGVRDYGYTF. The CDR3 bases are TGTGCCAGCGCGACAGGGGGAGGCGTACGCGACTATGGCTACACCTTC.

This clonotype was observed once. This chain links TRBV2 with TRBJ1-2; 11 bases line up with TRBD1. The CDR3 has 14 residues. Germline CDR1 and CDR2: SNHLY and FYNNEI. V was clipped by 7 bases and J by 6 bases; unmatched bases: 7. CDR3 sequence reads: CASTYPGQGDGYTF. The CDR3 nucleotides read TGTGCCAGCACCTATCCGGGACAGGGGGATGGCTACACCTTC.

This clonotype was found many times. The V and J genes are TRBV7-9 and TRBJ2-6, with 10 bases fitting TRBD1. Germline V gene data show CDR1 as SEHNR and CDR2 as FQNEAQ (reference sequence). Trimming took 5 bases from V and 0 from J; bases not matched to a gene: 4. This CDR3 contains 17 residues. CDR3 region: CASSDRGQYSGANVLTF. CDR3 nucleotides: TGTGCCAGCAGCGACAGGGGGCAGTACTCTGGGGCCAACGTCCTGACTTTC.